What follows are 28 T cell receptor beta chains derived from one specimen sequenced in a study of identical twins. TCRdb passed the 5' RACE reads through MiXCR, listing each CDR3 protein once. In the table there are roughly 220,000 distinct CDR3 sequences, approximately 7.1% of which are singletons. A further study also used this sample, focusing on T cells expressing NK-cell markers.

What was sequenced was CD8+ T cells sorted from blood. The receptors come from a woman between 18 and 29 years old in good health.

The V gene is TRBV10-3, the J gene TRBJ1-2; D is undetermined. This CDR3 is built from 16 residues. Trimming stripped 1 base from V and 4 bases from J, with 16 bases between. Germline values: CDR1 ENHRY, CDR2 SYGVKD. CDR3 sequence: CAISELNRPLGYGYTF. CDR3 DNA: TGTGCCATCAGTGAGTTAAATCGTCCCCTGGGCTATGGCTACACCTTC.

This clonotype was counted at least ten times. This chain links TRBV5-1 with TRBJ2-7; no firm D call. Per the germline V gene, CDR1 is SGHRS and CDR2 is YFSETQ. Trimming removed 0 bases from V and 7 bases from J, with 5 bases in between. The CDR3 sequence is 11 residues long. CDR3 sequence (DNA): TGCGCCAGCAGCTTGGAAAGAGAGCAGTACTTC. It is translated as CASSLEREQYF.

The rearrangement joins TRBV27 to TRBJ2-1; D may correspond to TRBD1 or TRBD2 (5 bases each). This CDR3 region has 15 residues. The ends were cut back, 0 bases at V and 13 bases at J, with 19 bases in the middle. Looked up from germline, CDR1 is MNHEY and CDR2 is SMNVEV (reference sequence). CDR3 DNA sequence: TGTGCCAGCAGTTTATCCCCTGTGCCGGGACGGCCTCAGTTCTTC. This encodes CASSLSPVPGRPQFF.

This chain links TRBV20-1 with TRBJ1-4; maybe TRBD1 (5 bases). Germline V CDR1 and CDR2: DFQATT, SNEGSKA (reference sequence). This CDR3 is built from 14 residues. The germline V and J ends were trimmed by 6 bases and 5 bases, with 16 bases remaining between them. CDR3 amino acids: CSAPLDSLNEKLFF. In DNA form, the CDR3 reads TGCAGTGCCCCCCTTGACAGCCTCAATGAAAAACTGTTTTTT.

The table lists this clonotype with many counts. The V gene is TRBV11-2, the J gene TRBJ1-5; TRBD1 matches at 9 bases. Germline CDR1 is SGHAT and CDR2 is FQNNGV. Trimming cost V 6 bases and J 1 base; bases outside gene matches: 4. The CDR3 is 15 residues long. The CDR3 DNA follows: TGTGCCAGCAGACCGGGACAGGGAAGCAATCAGCCCCAGCATTTT. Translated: CASRPGQGSNQPQHF.

The chain's CDR3 is CASSNQGYEQYF. DNA of the CDR3: TGTGCCAGCAGCAACCAGGGCTACGAGCAGTACTTC. V usage is TRBV5-8 and J usage is TRBJ2-7; D might be TRBD1 (5 bases). The CDR3 has 12 residues. Germline V lookup: CDR1 SGHTS, CDR2 YDEGEE. V lost 4 bases and J lost 3, with 8 bases in between.

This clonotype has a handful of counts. The CDR3, as DNA: TGCAGTGCTATCTTAAGGGGATATAGCAATCAGCCCCAGCATTTT. This translates into CSAILRGYSNQPQHF. The chain is built from TRBV20-1 and TRBJ1-5, with D perhaps matching TRBD1 (5 bases). Germline CDR1 and CDR2: DFQATT and SNEGSKA (reference sequence). V dropped 4 bases and J dropped 0 bases, with 13 bases sitting between them. The CDR3 spans 15 residues.

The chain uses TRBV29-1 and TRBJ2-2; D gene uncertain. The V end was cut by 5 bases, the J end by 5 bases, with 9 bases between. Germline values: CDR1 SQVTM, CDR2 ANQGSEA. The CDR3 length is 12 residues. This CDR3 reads CSVIPGTGELFF. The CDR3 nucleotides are TGCAGCGTTATTCCTGGGACCGGGGAGCTGTTTTTT.

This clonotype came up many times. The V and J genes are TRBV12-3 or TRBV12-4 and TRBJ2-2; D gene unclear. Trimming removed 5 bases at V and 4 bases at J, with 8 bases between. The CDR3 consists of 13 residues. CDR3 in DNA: TGTGCCAGCAGTGCCCTGGGCACCGGGGAGCTGTTTTTT. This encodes CASSALGTGELFF.

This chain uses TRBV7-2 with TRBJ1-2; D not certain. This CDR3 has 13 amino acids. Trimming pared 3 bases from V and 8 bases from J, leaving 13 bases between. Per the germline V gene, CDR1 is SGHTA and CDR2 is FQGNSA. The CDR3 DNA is TGTGCCAGCAGCTTTTTAACCGGGGAAGGCTACACCTTC. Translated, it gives CASSFLTGEGYTF.

The DNA for the CDR3 is TGTGCCAGCAGCCAAGAAGGGACAGGGCGATCACCCCTCCACTTT. Its protein is CASSQEGTGRSPLHF. The chain is built from TRBV14 and TRBJ1-6; 9 bases are a match to TRBD1. The CDR3 runs to 15 residues. Germline V CDR1 and CDR2: SGHDN, FVKESK. With 0 bases clipped from V and 10 bases from J, the junction kept 4 bases outside the gene matches.

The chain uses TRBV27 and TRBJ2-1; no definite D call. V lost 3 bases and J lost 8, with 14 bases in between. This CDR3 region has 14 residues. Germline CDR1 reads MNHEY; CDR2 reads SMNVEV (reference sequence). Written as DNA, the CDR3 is TGTGCCAGCAGTTTGTGGGCAGGTGGGGATGAGCAGTTCTTC. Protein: CASSLWAGGDEQFF.

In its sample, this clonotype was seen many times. The CDR3 protein is CASTTGYNEQFF. The CDR3 DNA sequence: TGTGCCAGCACGACAGGATACAATGAGCAGTTCTTC. The V gene is TRBV12-3 or TRBV12-4, the J gene TRBJ2-1, with D possibly matching TRBD1 (6 bases). CDR3 size: 12 residues. Trimming took off 7 bases at V and 4 bases at J, with 8 bases between the two ends.

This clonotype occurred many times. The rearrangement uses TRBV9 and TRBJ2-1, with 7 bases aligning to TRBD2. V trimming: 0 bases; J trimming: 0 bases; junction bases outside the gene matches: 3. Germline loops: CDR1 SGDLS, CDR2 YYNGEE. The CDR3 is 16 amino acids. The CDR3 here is CASSVGGGSSYNEQFF. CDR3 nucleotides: TGTGCCAGCAGCGTAGGGGGCGGGAGCTCCTACAATGAGCAGTTCTTC.

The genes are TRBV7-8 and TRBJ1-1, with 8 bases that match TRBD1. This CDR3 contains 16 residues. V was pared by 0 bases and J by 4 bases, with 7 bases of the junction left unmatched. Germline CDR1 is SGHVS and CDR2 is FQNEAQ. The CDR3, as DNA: TGTGCCAGCAGCTTAGCCCCTCGACAGGGGACCACTGAAGCTTTCTTT. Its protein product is CASSLAPRQGTTEAFF.

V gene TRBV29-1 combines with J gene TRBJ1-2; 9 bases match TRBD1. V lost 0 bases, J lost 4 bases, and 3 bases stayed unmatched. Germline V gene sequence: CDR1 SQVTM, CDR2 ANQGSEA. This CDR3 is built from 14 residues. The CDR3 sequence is CSVEDDRGTYGYTF. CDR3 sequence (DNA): TGCAGCGTTGAAGATGACAGGGGGACCTATGGCTACACCTTC.

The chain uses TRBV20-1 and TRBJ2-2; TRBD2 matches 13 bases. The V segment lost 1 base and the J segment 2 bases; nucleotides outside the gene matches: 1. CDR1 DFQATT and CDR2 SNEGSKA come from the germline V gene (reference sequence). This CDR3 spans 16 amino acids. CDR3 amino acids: CSARGLAGGNTGELFF. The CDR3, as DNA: TGCAGTGCTAGAGGACTAGCGGGGGGAAACACCGGGGAGCTGTTTTTT.

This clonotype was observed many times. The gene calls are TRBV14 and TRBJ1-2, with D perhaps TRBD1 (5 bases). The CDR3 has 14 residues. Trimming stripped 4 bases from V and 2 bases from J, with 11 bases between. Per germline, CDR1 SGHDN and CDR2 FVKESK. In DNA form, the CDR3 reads TGTGCCAGCAGCCGTACAGACAGCAACTATGGCTACACCTTC. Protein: CASSRTDSNYGYTF.

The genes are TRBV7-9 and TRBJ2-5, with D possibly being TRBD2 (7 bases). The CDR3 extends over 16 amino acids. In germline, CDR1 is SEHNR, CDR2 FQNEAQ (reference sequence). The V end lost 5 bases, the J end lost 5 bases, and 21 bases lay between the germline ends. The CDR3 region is CASSPVGGGVTETQYF. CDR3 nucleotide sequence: TGTGCCAGCAGCCCAGTGGGCGGGGGCGTCACGGAGACCCAGTACTTC.

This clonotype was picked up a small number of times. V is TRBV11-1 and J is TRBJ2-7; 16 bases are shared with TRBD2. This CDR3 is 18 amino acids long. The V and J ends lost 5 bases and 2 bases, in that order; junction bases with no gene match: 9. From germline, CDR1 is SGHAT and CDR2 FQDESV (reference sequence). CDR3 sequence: CASSPGTSGRAEPYEQYF. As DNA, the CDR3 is TGTGCCAGCAGCCCTGGGACTAGCGGGAGGGCCGAGCCCTACGAGCAGTACTTC.

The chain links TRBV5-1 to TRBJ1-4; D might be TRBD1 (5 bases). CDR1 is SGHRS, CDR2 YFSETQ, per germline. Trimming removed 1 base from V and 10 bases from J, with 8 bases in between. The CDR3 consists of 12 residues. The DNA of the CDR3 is TGCGCCAGCAGCTTGTTTAGGGGAAAACTGTTTTTT. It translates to CASSLFRGKLFF.

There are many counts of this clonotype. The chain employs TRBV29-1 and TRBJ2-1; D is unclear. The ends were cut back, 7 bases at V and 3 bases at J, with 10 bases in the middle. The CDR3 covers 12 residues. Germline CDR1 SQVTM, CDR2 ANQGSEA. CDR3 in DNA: TGCAGCGAAAAGGAGCTCTACAATGAGCAGTTCTTC. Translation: CSEKELYNEQFF.

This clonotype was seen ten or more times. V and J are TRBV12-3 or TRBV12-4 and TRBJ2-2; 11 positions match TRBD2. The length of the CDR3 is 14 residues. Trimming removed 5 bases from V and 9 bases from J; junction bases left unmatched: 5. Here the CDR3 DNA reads TGTGCCAGCAGTCCTAGCGGGGGGCACCGGGAGCTGTTTTTT. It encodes CASSPSGGHRELFF.

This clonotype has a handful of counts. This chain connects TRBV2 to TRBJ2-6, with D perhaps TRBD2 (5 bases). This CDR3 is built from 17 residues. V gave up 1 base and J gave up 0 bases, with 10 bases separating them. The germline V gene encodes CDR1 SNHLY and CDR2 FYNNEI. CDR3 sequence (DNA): TGTGCCAGCAGTGAAGTGAGAGGGAGCTCTGGGGCCAACGTCCTGACTTTC. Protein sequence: CASSEVRGSSGANVLTF.

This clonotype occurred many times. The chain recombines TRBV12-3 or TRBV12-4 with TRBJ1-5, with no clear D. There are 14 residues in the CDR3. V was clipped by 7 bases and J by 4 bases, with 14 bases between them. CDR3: CASTLGGDNQPQHF. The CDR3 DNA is TGTGCCAGCACCCTGGGTGGGGATAATCAGCCCCAGCATTTT.

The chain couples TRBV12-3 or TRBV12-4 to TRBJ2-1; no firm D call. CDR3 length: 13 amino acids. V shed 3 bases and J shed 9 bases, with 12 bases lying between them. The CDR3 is CASSLGQRREQFF. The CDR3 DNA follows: TGTGCCAGCAGTTTGGGCCAACGTCGTGAGCAGTTCTTC.

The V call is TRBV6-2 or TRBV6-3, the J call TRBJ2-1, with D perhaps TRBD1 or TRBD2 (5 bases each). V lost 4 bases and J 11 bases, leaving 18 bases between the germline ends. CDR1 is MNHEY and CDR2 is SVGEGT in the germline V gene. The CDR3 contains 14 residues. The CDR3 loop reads CASSLTGPTEKQFF. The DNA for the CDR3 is TGTGCCAGCAGTTTAACGGGGCCTACCGAAAAGCAGTTCTTC.

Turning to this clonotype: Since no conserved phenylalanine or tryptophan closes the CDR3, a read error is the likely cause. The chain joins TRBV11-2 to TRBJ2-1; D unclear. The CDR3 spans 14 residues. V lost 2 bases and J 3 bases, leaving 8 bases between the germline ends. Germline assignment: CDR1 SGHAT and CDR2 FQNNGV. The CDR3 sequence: CASSLSGIYNEQFL. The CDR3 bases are TGTGCCAGCAGCTTATCCGGTATCTACAATGAGCAGTTCTTA.